The rows below give T cell receptor beta chains drawn from one sample of a study of blood T cell repertoires in COVID-19. Produced via immunoSEQ multiplex PCR; TCRdb's table is partial and in-frame only. The sample holds 150,000 to 200,000 clones, around 86% seen once. The sequenced sample was peripheral blood. The receptors here all came from a woman older than 75 in a cohort sampled during active or convalescent COVID-19. CDR3s include the opening cysteine and the closing phenylalanine or tryptophan. The D gene is left open where the match is weak. The size of a clone is reported for some rows only, either as once, few or many, or as a class for expanded clones.

clone_size: NA
j_call: TRBJ1-3
d_call: NA
v_call: TRBV29-1
cdr3_nt: TGCAGCGTTACAGTATACGGAAACACCATATATTTT
cdr3_aa: CSVTVYGNTIYF

clone_size: NA
j_call: TRBJ2-1
d_call: NA
v_call: TRBV5-4
cdr3_nt: TGTGCCAGCAGCTTGGGAGGGGGGGCTTACAATGAGCAGTTCTTC
cdr3_aa: CASSLGGGAYNEQFF

clone_size: NA
j_call: TRBJ2-1
d_call: NA
v_call: TRBV12-3/TRBV12-4
cdr3_nt: TGTGCCAGCAGTCCCGACAATGAGCAGTTCTTC
cdr3_aa: CASSPDNEQFF

clone_size: few
j_call: TRBJ2-7
d_call: TRBD2
v_call: TRBV10-1
cdr3_nt: TGCGCCAGCAGTGAGTACGCCGGGGGGACCTACGAGCAGTACTTC
cdr3_aa: CASSEYAGGTYEQYF

clone_size: NA
j_call: TRBJ2-3
d_call: TRBD2
v_call: TRBV5-4
cdr3_nt: TGTGCCAGCAACAAACCCTCCGGGGGGTCAGATACGCAGTATTTT
cdr3_aa: CASNKPSGGSDTQYF

clone_size: NA
j_call: TRBJ2-2
d_call: NA
v_call: TRBV11-2
cdr3_nt: TGTGCCAGCAGCCCTCAGATTAACACCGGGGAGCTGTTTTTT
cdr3_aa: CASSPQINTGELFF

clone_size: NA
j_call: TRBJ1-5
d_call: NA
v_call: TRBV4-2
cdr3_nt: TGTGCCAGCAGCCAAGATCCGGGAGGGTTTGGGGGATTGCAGCCCCAGCATTTT
cdr3_aa: CASSQDPGGFGGLQPQHF

clone_size: NA
j_call: TRBJ2-2
d_call: TRBD1
v_call: TRBV5-4
cdr3_nt: TGTGCCAGCAGCGGGGACAGAAACACCGGGGAGCTGTTTTTT
cdr3_aa: CASSGDRNTGELFF

clone_size: NA
j_call: TRBJ1-5
d_call: NA
v_call: TRBV7-8
cdr3_nt: TGTGCCAGCAGCCCCTCGACAGCGTATCAGCCCCAGCATTTT
cdr3_aa: CASSPSTAYQPQHF

clone_size: NA
j_call: TRBJ2-2
d_call: NA
v_call: TRBV6-4
cdr3_nt: TGTGCCAGCAGTGTGGGGGGACGTCCCCCAGGGGAGCTGTTTTTT
cdr3_aa: CASSVGGRPPGELFF

clone_size: NA
j_call: TRBJ2-5
d_call: NA
v_call: TRBV6-5
cdr3_nt: TGTGCCAGCAGTTACTCGGAGGGACTCTCCAGGGAGACCCAGTACTTC
cdr3_aa: CASSYSEGLSRETQYF

clone_size: NA
j_call: TRBJ2-3
d_call: TRBD1
v_call: TRBV7-9
cdr3_nt: TGTGCCAGCAGCTTAATAACAGGGGGCGGAGATACGCAGTATTTT
cdr3_aa: CASSLITGGGDTQYF

clone_size: NA
j_call: TRBJ1-1
d_call: TRBD1
v_call: TRBV10-3
cdr3_nt: TGTGCCATCAGTCCGGGGACAGGGGTTACTGAAGCTTTCTTT
cdr3_aa: CAISPGTGVTEAFF

clone_size: NA
j_call: TRBJ2-5
d_call: NA
v_call: TRBV11-2
cdr3_nt: TGTGCCAGCAGCTCCAGAAGGGGTGAAGAGACCCAGTACTTC
cdr3_aa: CASSSRRGEETQYF

clone_size: NA
j_call: TRBJ1-1
d_call: NA
v_call: TRBV12-5
cdr3_nt: TGTGCTAGTGGTCAACCTCCAGGGTCAGGAGACACTGAAGCTTTCTTT
cdr3_aa: CASGQPPGSGDTEAFF

clone_size: NA
j_call: TRBJ1-2
d_call: NA
v_call: TRBV28
cdr3_nt: TGTGCCAGCAGTCAACCCTCAGGGATCTATGGCTACACCTTC
cdr3_aa: CASSQPSGIYGYTF

clone_size: NA
j_call: TRBJ1-2
d_call: NA
v_call: TRBV11-2
cdr3_nt: TGTGCCAGCAGCGTGGGACAAAGGAGCTATGGCTACACCTTC
cdr3_aa: CASSVGQRSYGYTF

clone_size: NA
j_call: TRBJ1-1
d_call: NA
v_call: TRBV6-5
cdr3_nt: TGTGCCAGCAGTTACACAGGACAGTCCACTGAAGCTTTCTTT
cdr3_aa: CASSYTGQSTEAFF

clone_size: NA
j_call: TRBJ1-2
d_call: TRBD1
v_call: TRBV3-1/TRBV3-2
cdr3_nt: TGTGCCAGCAGCTACACGACAGGGTCGGGCTATGGCTACACCTTC
cdr3_aa: CASSYTTGSGYGYTF

clone_size: NA
j_call: TRBJ1-5
d_call: NA
v_call: TRBV27
cdr3_nt: TGTGCCAGCCGCCAGGGAGGGTGGGGCAATCAGCCCCAGCATTTT
cdr3_aa: CASRQGGWGNQPQHF

clone_size: NA
j_call: TRBJ2-5
d_call: TRBD2
v_call: TRBV19
cdr3_nt: TGTGCCAGTAGTATCCCGCTAGCGGGGTGGGAGACCCAGTACTTC
cdr3_aa: CASSIPLAGWETQYF

clone_size: NA
j_call: TRBJ2-7
d_call: TRBD1
v_call: TRBV27
cdr3_nt: TGTGCCAGCAGTCTCCGGTGGGGGACAGGGGATTTGTACGAGCAGTACTTC
cdr3_aa: CASSLRWGTGDLYEQYF

clone_size: NA
j_call: TRBJ2-4
d_call: NA
v_call: TRBV4-1
cdr3_nt: TGCGCCAGCAGCCAAGAGGGGGCGGGCAAAAACATTCAGTACTTC
cdr3_aa: CASSQEGAGKNIQYF